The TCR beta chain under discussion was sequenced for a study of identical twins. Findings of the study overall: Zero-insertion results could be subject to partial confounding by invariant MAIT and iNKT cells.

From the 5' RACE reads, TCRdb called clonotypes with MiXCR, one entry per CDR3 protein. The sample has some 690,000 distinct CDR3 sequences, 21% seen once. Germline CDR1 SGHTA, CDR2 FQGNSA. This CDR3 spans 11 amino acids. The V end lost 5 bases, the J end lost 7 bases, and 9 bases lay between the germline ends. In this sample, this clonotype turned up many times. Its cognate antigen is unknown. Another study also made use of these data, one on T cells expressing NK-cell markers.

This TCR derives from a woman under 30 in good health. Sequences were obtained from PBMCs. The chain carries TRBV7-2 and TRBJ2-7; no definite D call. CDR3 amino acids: CASSPLREQYF. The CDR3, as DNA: TGTGCCAGCAGCCCCTTGAGGGAGCAGTACTTC.